A selection of T cell receptor beta chains follows, all from one sample in a study of blood T cell repertoires in COVID-19. Using immunoSEQ multiplex PCR, the repertoire was profiled, and TCRdb retains in-frame clones only, with some absent. In the table there are roughly 220,000 clones, roughly 88% of which are singletons. The sequenced material came from peripheral blood. The source is a man aged 25 to 40 who had recovered from COVID-19. CDR3s include the opening cysteine and the closing phenylalanine or tryptophan. The D gene is left open where the match is weak. A clone size is listed for some rows: how often the clone was seen (once, few, many), or a class if it is expanded.

-	TRBV7-9	TRBJ1-6	-	TGTGCCAGCAGCTCCGACAGACTTCCTTATAATTCACCCCTCCACTTT	CASSSDRLPYNSPLHF
few	TRBV19	TRBJ1-2	TRBD1	TGTGCCAGTAGTAGCCTACAGGGGTGGGCTAACTATGGCTACACCTTC	CASSSLQGWANYGYTF
-	TRBV4-2	TRBJ1-4	-	TGTGCCAGCAGCCAAGAACGGGGTACGTCAACTAATGAAAAACTGTTTTTT	CASSQERGTSTNEKLFF
once	TRBV10-1	TRBJ2-1	-	TGCGCCAGCAGTGCAGACAGTTTTAGGGATGAGCAGTTCTTC	CASSADSFRDEQFF
-	TRBV10-3	TRBJ1-2	-	TGTGCCATCGGGGGGGACTATGGCTACACCTTC	CAIGGDYGYTF
-	TRBV18	TRBJ2-3	TRBD1	TGTGCCAGCTCGGGACAGGACCCTAGCACAGATACGCAGTATTTT	CASSGQDPSTDTQYF
once	TRBV2	TRBJ1-6	TRBD1	TGTGCCAGCAGGCCGCAGGGGGCCGGATTGCCTTCGGGTTCACCCCTCCACTTT	CASRPQGAGLPSGSPLHF
few	TRBV6-2/TRBV6-3	TRBJ2-3	-	TGTGCCAGCAGTTACAGACCAGGGTTAAATACGCAGTATTTT	CASSYRPGLNTQYF
-	TRBV3-1/TRBV3-2	TRBJ2-7	-	TGTGCCAGCAGCCAAGATCGAGACAATTTCTACGAGCAGTACTTC	CASSQDRDNFYEQYF
few	TRBV3-1/TRBV3-2	TRBJ2-7	-	TGTGCCAGCAGCCAAGATATCCAGGAGCAGTACTTC	CASSQDIQEQYF
-	TRBV27	TRBJ1-6	TRBD1	TGTGCCAGCAGTTCGGGCAGGGGGCCTCCGAGCTCCTATAATTCACCCCTCCACTTT	CASSSGRGPPSSYNSPLHF
-	TRBV7-9	TRBJ1-5	TRBD1	TGTGCCAGCAGCTCCACTTGGGACAGGGGGAATCAGCCCCAGCATTTT	CASSSTWDRGNQPQHF
once	TRBV12-5	TRBJ2-7	-	TGTGCTAGTGGTTTGTCCCCAGGGGCAGTGCCCTACGAGCAGTACTTC	CASGLSPGAVPYEQYF
few	TRBV29-1	TRBJ2-1	-	TGCAGCGTTAAGGACTTCTATGAGCAGTTCTTC	CSVKDFYEQFF
-	TRBV19	TRBJ2-2	-	TGTGCCAGCCTATCGGGGGGCGAGTCCGGGGAGCTGTTTTTT	CASLSGGESGELFF
-	TRBV6-5	TRBJ2-1	-	TGTGCCACCCAACTGGACACTACAGAGCAGTTCTTC	CATQLDTTEQFF
-	TRBV5-6	TRBJ2-7	TRBD1	TGTGCCAGCAGCTTGGCCGGGACAGGGGCTCCCGAGCAGTACTTC	CASSLAGTGAPEQYF
-	TRBV10-3	TRBJ2-6	-	TGTGCCATCAGTCCAGGACTCTCTGGGGCCAACGTCCTGACTTTC	CAISPGLSGANVLTF
-	TRBV10-3	TRBJ2-1	-	TGTGCCATCAGTAGGGGCGATGACTTAAATGAGCAGTTCTTC	CAISRGDDLNEQFF
once	TRBV2	TRBJ2-7	TRBD1	TGTGCCAGCACAGACAGGGGAAGCTCCTACGAGCAGTACTTC	CASTDRGSSYEQYF
-	TRBV25-1	TRBJ1-1	-	TGTGCCAGCAGTGAATCGGCAGGGGCGGGCACTGAAGCTTTCTTT	CASSESAGAGTEAFF
few	TRBV5-6	TRBJ1-2	-	TGTGCCAGCACCCGACAGAAAGGCTACACCTTC	CASTRQKGYTF
-	TRBV11-2	TRBJ2-7	-	TGTGCCAGCAGCCCTTGGCGGTCCTACGAGCAGTACTTC	CASSPWRSYEQYF
-	TRBV9	TRBJ1-6	TRBD1	TGTGCCAGCAGCGCGACAGGGATTACCGTTAATTCACCCCTCCACTTT	CASSATGITVNSPLHF
-	TRBV30	TRBJ2-1	-	TGTGCCTGGAGTGGAGGGGGTGTTTACAATGAGCAGTTCTTC	CAWSGGGVYNEQFF
-	TRBV6-5	TRBJ1-5	-	TGTGCCAGCAGTTACTCTTCCCGAGATCAGCCCCAGCATTTT	CASSYSSRDQPQHF
-	TRBV27	TRBJ2-1	-	TGTGCCACCCACTTGGACTTCACAAGCTCCTACAATGAGCAGTTCTTC	CATHLDFTSSYNEQFF